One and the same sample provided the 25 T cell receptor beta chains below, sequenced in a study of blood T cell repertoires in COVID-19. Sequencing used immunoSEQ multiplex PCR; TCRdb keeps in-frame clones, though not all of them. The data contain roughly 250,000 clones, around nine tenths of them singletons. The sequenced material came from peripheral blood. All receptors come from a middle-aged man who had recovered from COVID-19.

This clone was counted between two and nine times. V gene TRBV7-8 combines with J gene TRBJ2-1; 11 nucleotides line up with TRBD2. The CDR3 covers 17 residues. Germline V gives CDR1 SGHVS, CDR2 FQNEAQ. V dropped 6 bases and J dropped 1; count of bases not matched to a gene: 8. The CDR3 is CASRPSIAGGSYNEQFF. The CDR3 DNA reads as TGTGCCAGCAGGCCGTCCATAGCGGGAGGGTCCTACAATGAGCAGTTCTTC.

The CDR3 region is CASSPSGYGYTF. The DNA of the CDR3 is TGTGCCAGCAGTCCGAGTGGCTATGGCTACACCTTC. The rearrangement joins TRBV12-3 or TRBV12-4 to TRBJ1-2; unclear D gene. The CDR3 has 12 amino acids. Trimming removed 5 bases from V and 4 bases from J, with 8 bases in between.

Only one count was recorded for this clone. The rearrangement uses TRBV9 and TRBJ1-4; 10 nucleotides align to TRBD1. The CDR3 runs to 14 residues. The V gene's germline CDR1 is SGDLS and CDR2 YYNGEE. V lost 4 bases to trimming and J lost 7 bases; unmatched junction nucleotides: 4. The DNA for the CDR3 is TGTGCCAGCAGCACAGGGACAGGGGTTGAAAAACTGTTTTTT. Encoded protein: CASSTGTGVEKLFF. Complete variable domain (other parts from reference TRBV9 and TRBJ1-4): DSGVTQTPKHLITATGQRVTLRCSPRSGDLSVYWYQQSLDQGLQFLIQYYNGEERAKGNILERFSAQQFPDLHSELNLSSLELGDSALYFCASSTGTGVEKLFFGSGTQLSVL.

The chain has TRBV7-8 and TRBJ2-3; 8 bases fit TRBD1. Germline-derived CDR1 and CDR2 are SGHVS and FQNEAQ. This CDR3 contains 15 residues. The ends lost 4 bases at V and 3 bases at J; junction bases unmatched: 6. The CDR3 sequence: CASSSPTGATDTQYF. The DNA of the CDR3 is TGTGCCAGCAGCTCGCCGACAGGGGCGACAGATACGCAGTATTTT.

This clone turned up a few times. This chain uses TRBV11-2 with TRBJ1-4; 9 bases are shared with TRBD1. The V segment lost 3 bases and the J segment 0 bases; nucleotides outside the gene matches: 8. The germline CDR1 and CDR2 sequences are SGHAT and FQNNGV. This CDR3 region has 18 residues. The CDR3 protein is CASSLGQGLPATNEKLFF. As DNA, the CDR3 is TGTGCCAGCAGCTTGGGACAGGGTCTTCCTGCAACTAATGAAAAACTGTTTTTT.

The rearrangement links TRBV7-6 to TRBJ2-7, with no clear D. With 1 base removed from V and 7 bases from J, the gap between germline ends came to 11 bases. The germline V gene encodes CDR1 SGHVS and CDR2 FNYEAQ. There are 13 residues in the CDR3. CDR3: CASSLDGAREQYF. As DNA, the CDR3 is TGTGCCAGCAGCTTAGACGGCGCGCGGGAGCAGTACTTC.

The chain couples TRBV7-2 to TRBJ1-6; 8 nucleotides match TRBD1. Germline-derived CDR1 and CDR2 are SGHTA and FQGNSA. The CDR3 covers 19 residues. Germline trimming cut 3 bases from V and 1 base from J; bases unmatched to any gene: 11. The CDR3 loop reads CASSFAGTGGYSYNSPLHF. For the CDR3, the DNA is TGTGCCAGCAGCTTCGCCGGGACAGGAGGATATTCCTATAATTCACCCCTCCACTTT.

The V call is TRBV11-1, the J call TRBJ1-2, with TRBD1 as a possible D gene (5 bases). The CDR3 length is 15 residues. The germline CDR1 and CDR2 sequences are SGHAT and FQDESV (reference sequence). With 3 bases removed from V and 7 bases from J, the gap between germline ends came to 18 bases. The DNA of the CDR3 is TGTGCCAGCAGCTTTCTTCGACCCAGGGCGGCTGGCTACACCTTC. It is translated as CASSFLRPRAAGYTF.

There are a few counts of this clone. This chain's CDR3 is CSVQTPEAFF. The CDR3 DNA follows: TGCAGTGTCCAAACTCCTGAAGCTTTCTTT. The chain combines TRBV20-1 with TRBJ1-1; D remains ambiguous. V was trimmed by 7 bases and J by 6 bases, leaving 9 bases between them. Per the germline V gene, CDR1 is DFQATT and CDR2 is SNEGSKA (reference sequence). CDR3 length: 10 amino acids.

CDR3 sequence: CASSFYPRGSTDTQYF. CDR3 DNA: TGTGCCAGCAGCTTTTACCCGCGGGGGAGCACAGATACGCAGTATTTT. V and J are TRBV11-2 and TRBJ2-3; 7 bases match TRBD2. Trimming took 3 bases from V and 0 from J; bases not matched to a gene: 6. This CDR3 region has 16 residues. Germline assignment: CDR1 SGHAT and CDR2 FQNNGV.

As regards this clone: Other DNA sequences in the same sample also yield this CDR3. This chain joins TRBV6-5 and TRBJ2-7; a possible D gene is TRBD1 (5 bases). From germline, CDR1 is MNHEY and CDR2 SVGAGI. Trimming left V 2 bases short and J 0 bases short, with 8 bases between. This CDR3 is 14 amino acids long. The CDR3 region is CASSYGQGSYEQYF. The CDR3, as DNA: TGTGCCAGCAGTTACGGCCAGGGCTCCTACGAGCAGTACTTC.

The CDR3 coding sequence is TGTGCCAGCGGGCGGACAGCGAACACCGGGGAGCTGTTTTTT. Residues: CASGRTANTGELFF. The gene calls are TRBV6-5 and TRBJ2-2; weak D call: TRBD1 (6 bases). This CDR3 comprises 14 residues. The V gene lost 8 bases and the J gene lost 0 bases, with 10 bases spanning the gap. Germline V lookup: CDR1 MNHEY, CDR2 SVGAGI.

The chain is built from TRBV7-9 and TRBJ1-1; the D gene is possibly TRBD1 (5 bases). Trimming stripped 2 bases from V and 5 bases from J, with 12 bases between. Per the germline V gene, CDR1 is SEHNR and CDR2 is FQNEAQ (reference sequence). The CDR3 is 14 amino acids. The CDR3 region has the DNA TGTGCCAGCAGCTTATCCGGGGGTGAAACTGAAGCTTTCTTT. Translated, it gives CASSLSGGETEAFF. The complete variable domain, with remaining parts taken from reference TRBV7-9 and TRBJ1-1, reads DTGVSQNPRHKITKRGQNVTFRCDPISEHNRLYWYRQTLGQGPEFLTYFQNEAQLEKSRLLSDRFSAERPKGSFSTLEIQRTEQGDSAMYLCASSLSGGETEAFFGQGTRLTVV.

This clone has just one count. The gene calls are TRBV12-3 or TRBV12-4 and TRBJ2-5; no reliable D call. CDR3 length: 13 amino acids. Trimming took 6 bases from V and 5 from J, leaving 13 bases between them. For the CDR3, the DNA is TGTGCCAGCAGAGTAGCCCAATTGGAGACCCAGTACTTC. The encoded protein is CASRVAQLETQYF.

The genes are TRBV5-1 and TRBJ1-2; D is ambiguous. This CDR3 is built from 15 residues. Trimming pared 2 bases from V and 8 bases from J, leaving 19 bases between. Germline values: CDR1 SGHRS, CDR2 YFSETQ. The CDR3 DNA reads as TGCGCCAGCAGCTTAGTTTCCGGACCTGCGGGAGGCTACACCTTC. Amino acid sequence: CASSLVSGPAGGYTF.

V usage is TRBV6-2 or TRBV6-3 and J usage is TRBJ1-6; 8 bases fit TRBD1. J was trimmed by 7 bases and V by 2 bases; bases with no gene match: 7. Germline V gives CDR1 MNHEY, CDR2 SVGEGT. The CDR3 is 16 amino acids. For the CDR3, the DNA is TGTGCCAGCAGTTACATGGACAGGGTCTGGAATTCACCCCTCCACTTT. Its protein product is CASSYMDRVWNSPLHF.

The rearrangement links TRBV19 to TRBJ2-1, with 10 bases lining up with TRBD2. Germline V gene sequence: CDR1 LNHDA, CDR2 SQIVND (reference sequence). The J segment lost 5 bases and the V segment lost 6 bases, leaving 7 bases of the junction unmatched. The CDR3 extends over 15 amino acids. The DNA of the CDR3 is TGTGCCAGTAGGAAGAGCGGGAGGGGACACAATGAGCAGTTCTTC. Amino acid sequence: CASRKSGRGHNEQFF.

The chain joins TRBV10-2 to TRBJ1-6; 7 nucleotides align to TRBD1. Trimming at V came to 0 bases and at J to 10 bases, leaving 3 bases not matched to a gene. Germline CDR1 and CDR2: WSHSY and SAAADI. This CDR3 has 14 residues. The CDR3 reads CASSESTQGSPLHF. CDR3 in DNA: TGCGCCAGCAGTGAGTCGACACAGGGGTCACCCCTCCACTTT.

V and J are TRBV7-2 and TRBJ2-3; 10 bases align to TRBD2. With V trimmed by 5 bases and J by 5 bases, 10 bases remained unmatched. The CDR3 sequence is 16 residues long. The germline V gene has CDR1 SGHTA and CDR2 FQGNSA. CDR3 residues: CASSLSLAGAKDTQYF. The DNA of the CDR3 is TGTGCCAGCAGCCTATCTCTAGCGGGAGCCAAAGATACGCAGTATTTT.

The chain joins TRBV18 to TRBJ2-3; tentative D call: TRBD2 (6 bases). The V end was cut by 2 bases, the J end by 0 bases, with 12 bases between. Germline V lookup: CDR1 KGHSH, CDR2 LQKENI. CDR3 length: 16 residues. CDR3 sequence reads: CASSPRDWSSTDTQYF. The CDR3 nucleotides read TGTGCCAGCTCACCAAGGGACTGGTCTAGCACAGATACGCAGTATTTT.

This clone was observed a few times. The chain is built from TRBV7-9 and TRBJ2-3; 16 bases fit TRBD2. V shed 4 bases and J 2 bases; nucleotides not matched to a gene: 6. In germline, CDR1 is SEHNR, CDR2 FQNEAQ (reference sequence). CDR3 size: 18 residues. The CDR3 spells CASSWGLAGGPDTDTQYF. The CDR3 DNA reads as TGTGCCAGCAGCTGGGGACTAGCGGGGGGGCCTGACACAGATACGCAGTATTTT.

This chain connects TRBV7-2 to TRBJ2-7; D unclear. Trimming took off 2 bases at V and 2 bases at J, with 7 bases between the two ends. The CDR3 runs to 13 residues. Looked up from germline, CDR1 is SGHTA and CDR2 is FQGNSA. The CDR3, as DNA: TGTGCCAGCAGCTTAAGCATTACCTACGAGCAGTACTTC. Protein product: CASSLSITYEQYF.

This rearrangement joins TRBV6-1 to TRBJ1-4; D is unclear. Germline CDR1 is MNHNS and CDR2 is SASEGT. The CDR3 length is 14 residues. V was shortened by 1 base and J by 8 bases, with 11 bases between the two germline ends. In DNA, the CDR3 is TGTGCCAGCAGTGAAGGTCGGGGTTCGGAAAAACTGTTTTTT. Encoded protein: CASSEGRGSEKLFF.

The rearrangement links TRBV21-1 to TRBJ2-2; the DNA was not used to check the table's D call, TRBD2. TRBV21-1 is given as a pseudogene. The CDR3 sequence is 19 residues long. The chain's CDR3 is CARIIFRLAGVYRAGELFF. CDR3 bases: TGTGCCAGGATTATATTTCGACTAGCGGGAGTATATCGGGCCGGGGAGCTGTTTTTT.

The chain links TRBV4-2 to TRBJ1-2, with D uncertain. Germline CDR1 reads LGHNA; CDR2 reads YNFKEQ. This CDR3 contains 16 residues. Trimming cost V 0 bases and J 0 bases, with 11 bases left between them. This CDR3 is CASSQDVRSSNYGYTF. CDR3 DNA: TGTGCCAGCAGCCAAGATGTGAGAAGCTCTAACTATGGCTACACCTTC.